This T cell receptor beta chain was profiled in a study of shared clonotypes between healthy human individuals. Healthy HIV-negative adults with no recent acute infections or vaccinations were recruited as donors. Germline V gene lookup returns CDR1 SGHAT and CDR2 FQDESV (reference sequence). The CDR3 is 15 residues long. V lost 4 bases and J 0 bases, leaving 11 bases between the germline ends. This clone was recorded once. Researchers ran the assay at a deep level. Across several immunoSEQ plates, the genomic DNA of each subset was split evenly. TCRdb's copy holds only in-frame clones and misses some; the assay was immunoSEQ multiplex PCR. The data show roughly 500,000 clones, 81% seen once.

This chain connects TRBV11-1 to TRBJ2-3; the D gene could be TRBD1 or TRBD2 (5 bases each). Sequencing was performed on PBMCs. This sequence originates from a woman in her thirties or forties in good health. Some clones in this sample may be carry-over from other donors' samples. DNA for the CDR3: TGTGCCAGCAGCTCAGACCGGGACAGCACAGATACGCAGTATTTT. As protein: CASSSDRDSTDTQYF.